A single sample is the source of the 19 T cell receptor beta chains below, sequenced in a study of T cell responses to AZD1222 COVID-19 vaccine. The assay was immunoSEQ multiplex PCR, and TCRdb's table has in-frame clones only and misses some. The repertoire holds approximately 70,000 clones, with around 86% as singletons. The source material was peripheral blood, sampled on day 0 of AZD1222 vaccination. These receptor sequences come from an adult in good health.

This clone has a single count. The rearrangement joins TRBV11-2 to TRBJ2-1, with TRBD2 matching over 7 bases. Trimming at V came to 4 bases and at J to 7 bases, leaving 10 bases not matched to a gene. The CDR3 contains 15 residues. Germline V gives CDR1 SGHAT, CDR2 FQNNGV. The CDR3 bases are TGTGCCAGCAGCTACCTGGGGGGGGTTGGTAATGAGCAGTTCTTC. This translates into CASSYLGGVGNEQFF.

This chain connects TRBV11-2 to TRBJ2-3, with 11 positions matching TRBD2. This CDR3 region has 15 residues. V was pared by 5 bases and J by 6 bases, with 7 bases of the junction left unmatched. CDR1 SGHAT and CDR2 FQNNGV come from the germline V gene. The CDR3 spells CASSHSGGAGDTQYF. DNA for the CDR3: TGTGCCAGCAGCCATAGCGGGGGGGCAGGTGATACGCAGTATTTT.

The chain recombines TRBV4-2 with TRBJ2-1; 9 nucleotides line up with TRBD1. The CDR3 is 16 amino acids. Germline V gene lookup returns CDR1 LGHNA and CDR2 YNFKEQ. The V and J ends lost 0 bases and 7 bases, in that order; junction bases with no gene match: 7. In DNA form, the CDR3 reads TGTGCCAGCAGCCAAGATCCGGGACAGGGTTTTAATGAGCAGTTCTTC. Translation gives CASSQDPGQGFNEQFF.

The V gene is TRBV5-1, the J gene TRBJ2-4; the D gene could be TRBD1 or TRBD2 (5 bases each). The CDR3 is 15 amino acids. V shed 0 bases and J shed 9 bases, with 16 bases lying between them. From germline, CDR1 is SGHRS and CDR2 YFSETQ. CDR3 DNA: TGCGCCAGCAGCTTGGCCCCTGTGGGGGAAAGCATTCAGTACTTC. Amino acid sequence: CASSLAPVGESIQYF.

V usage is TRBV2 and J usage is TRBJ2-1; D might be TRBD1 (5 bases). This CDR3 has 14 residues. Trimming took 3 bases from V and 6 from J, leaving 12 bases between them. Germline V gene lookup returns CDR1 SNHLY and CDR2 FYNNEI. This chain's CDR3 is CASSDGQGANEQFF. The CDR3 DNA is TGTGCCAGCAGTGATGGGCAGGGCGCCAATGAGCAGTTCTTC.

The chain couples TRBV12-3 or TRBV12-4 to TRBJ1-2, with D maybe TRBD1 (6 bases). V lost 3 bases, J lost 5 bases, and 10 bases lay in between. The CDR3 sequence is 13 residues long. The CDR3: CASSLGQGYGYTF. CDR3 nucleotide sequence: TGTGCCAGCAGTTTGGGGCAGGGGTATGGCTACACCTTC.

CDR3 region: CASSSGSYTGELFF. CDR3 bases: TGTGCCAGCAGCTCGGGGTCTTACACCGGGGAGCTGTTTTTT. This rearrangement joins TRBV7-3 to TRBJ2-2, with D perhaps TRBD2 (5 bases). V was cut by 4 bases and J by 3 bases, with 9 bases left in between. Germline-derived CDR1 and CDR2 are SGHTA and FQGTGA. The CDR3 consists of 14 residues.

The genes are TRBV9 and TRBJ1-3; D is unclear. CDR3 size: 16 residues. Germline CDR1 is SGDLS and CDR2 is YYNGEE. Trimming removed 0 bases from V and 4 bases from J, with 14 bases in between. CDR3 sequence: CASSVGPRALGNTIYF. CDR3 bases: TGTGCCAGCAGCGTAGGCCCCCGAGCGCTAGGAAACACCATATATTTT.

The chain employs TRBV28 and TRBJ1-3; 7 bases match TRBD1. Per germline, CDR1 MDHEN and CDR2 SYDVKM. The CDR3 has 15 residues. The trim removed 5 bases at V and 4 bases at J, leaving 8 bases unmatched. CDR3 loop: CASSTVGTAGNTIYF. The CDR3 nucleotides read TGTGCCAGCAGTACGGTAGGGACAGCAGGAAACACCATATATTTT.

A single count supports this clone. The rearrangement links TRBV6-1 to TRBJ1-6, with 9 bases identical to TRBD1. The CDR3 consists of 14 residues. The V and J ends lost 3 bases and 13 bases, in that order; junction bases with no gene match: 7. The V gene's germline CDR1 is MNHNS and CDR2 SASEGT. The CDR3 coding sequence is TGTGCCAGCAGTGACGGACAGGGGTCGGTCCCCCTCCACTTT. Protein: CASSDGQGSVPLHF.

The chain recombines TRBV11-2 with TRBJ1-1; the D gene is possibly TRBD1 (6 bases). The CDR3 spans 15 residues. Deletions cut 1 base from V and 2 bases from J, with 11 bases between. Germline assignment: CDR1 SGHAT and CDR2 FQNNGV. In nucleotides, the CDR3 is TGTGCCAGCAGCTTAGCTGGGACACTTAACACTGAAGCTTTCTTT. It is translated as CASSLAGTLNTEAFF.

This chain uses TRBV7-2 with TRBJ1-2; 7 bases fit TRBD1. CDR3 size: 14 residues. CDR1 is SGHTA, CDR2 FQGNSA, per germline. J lost 5 bases, V lost 4 bases, and 7 bases had no gene match. This CDR3 is CASSSRTGGYGYTF. CDR3 nucleotides: TGTGCCAGCAGCTCTCGGACAGGAGGTTATGGCTACACCTTC.

The gene calls are TRBV2 and TRBJ2-4; no firm D call. The CDR3 contains 12 residues. Germline V gene lookup returns CDR1 SNHLY and CDR2 FYNNEI. V lost 8 bases and J lost 3, with 8 bases in between. CDR3: CASGNLKNIQYF. CDR3 bases: TGTGCCAGCGGGAATCTCAAAAACATTCAGTACTTC. Full variable domain (remainder filled in from reference TRBV2 and TRBJ2-4): EPEVTQTPSHQVTQMGQEVILRCVPISNHLYFYWYRQILGQKVEFLVSFYNNEISEKSEIFDDQFSVERPDGSNFTLKIRSTKLEDSAMYFCASGNLKNIQYFGAGTRLSVL.

This chain links TRBV9 with TRBJ1-5, with a possible D match to TRBD1 (5 bases). Trimming pared 4 bases from V and 0 bases from J, leaving 8 bases between. Germline V lookup: CDR1 SGDLS, CDR2 YYNGEE. The CDR3 spans 14 residues. The CDR3 here is CASSPGLSNQPQHF. DNA for the CDR3: TGTGCCAGCAGCCCGGGGCTTAGCAATCAGCCCCAGCATTTT. The whole variable domain, filled in from reference TRBV9 and TRBJ1-5, reads DSGVTQTPKHLITATGQRVTLRCSPRSGDLSVYWYQQSLDQGLQFLIQYYNGEERAKGNILERFSAQQFPDLHSELNLSSLELGDSALYFCASSPGLSNQPQHFGDGTRLSIL.

V and J are TRBV28 and TRBJ1-2, with 8 bases identical to TRBD1. CDR3 length: 12 residues. Per germline, CDR1 MDHEN and CDR2 SYDVKM. With V trimmed by 7 bases and J by 6 bases, 4 bases remained unmatched. The CDR3 region is CASTTGDDGYTF. The CDR3 nucleotides read TGTGCCAGCACGACAGGGGATGATGGCTACACCTTC.

The chain uses TRBV10-3 and TRBJ1-4; 7 bases are shared with TRBD1. The CDR3 has 16 amino acids. CDR1 and CDR2 (germline): ENHRY, SYGVKD. V was pared by 8 bases and J by 0 bases, with 9 bases of the junction left unmatched. In nucleotides, the CDR3 is TGTGCCATCGGCTCCGACAGGGAGGCAACTAATGAAAAACTGTTTTTT. Amino acids: CAIGSDREATNEKLFF.

The chain combines TRBV9 with TRBJ2-7; D is undetermined. CDR1 SGDLS and CDR2 YYNGEE come from the germline V gene. V was pared by 0 bases and J by 3 bases, with 7 bases between. CDR3 length: 13 amino acids. The CDR3 protein is CASSVGDDYEQYF. DNA of the CDR3: TGTGCCAGCAGCGTAGGAGATGACTACGAGCAGTACTTC.

J is TRBJ1-2 and V is TRBV20-1, with D possibly matching TRBD1 (5 bases). Germline CDR1 reads DFQATT; CDR2 reads SNEGSKA (reference sequence). The CDR3 runs to 14 residues. The germline V and J ends were trimmed by 3 bases and 6 bases, with 17 bases remaining between them. CDR3 sequence reads: CSASPLGGAHGYTF. The CDR3 DNA follows: TGCAGTGCTAGTCCCTTGGGAGGGGCTCATGGCTACACCTTC.

The table lists this clone with a count of one. The rearrangement links TRBV6-1 to TRBJ2-7; D gene uncertain. Trimming stripped 0 bases from V and 5 bases from J, with 11 bases between. Germline values: CDR1 MNHNS, CDR2 SASEGT. The CDR3 is 14 amino acids. The CDR3 reads CASSEASGRDEQYF. The CDR3 bases are TGTGCCAGCAGTGAAGCGTCGGGTCGAGACGAGCAGTACTTC.